The 8 T cell receptor beta chains given below trace back to one sample, sequenced in a study of blood T cell repertoires in COVID-19. Profiling relied on immunoSEQ multiplex PCR, and the TCRdb table lists in-frame clones only, not all of them. Found here are some 140,000 clones, 84% of them singletons; the top ten hold 2.4%. Sequenced sample: PBMCs or T cells enriched from blood (not recorded which). The origin of the receptors is a man aged 35 to 55 with acute COVID-19.

The CDR3 DNA reads TGTGCCAGCACCTCCGGACAGGGTAGCTACGAGCAGTACTTC. It is translated as CASTSGQGSYEQYF. The rearrangement joins TRBV7-8 to TRBJ2-7; 8 bases are shared with TRBD1. After removal of 7 bases from V and 3 bases from J, the junction contained 8 bases not matched to a gene. CDR1 SGHVS and CDR2 FQNEAQ come from the germline V gene. The CDR3 is 14 residues long. The full variable domain, completed using reference TRBV7-8 and TRBJ2-7, is GAGVSQSPRYKVAKRGQDVALRCDPISGHVSLFWYQQALGQGPEFLTYFQNEAQLDKSGLPSDRFFAERPEGSVSTLKIQRTQQEDSAVYLCASTSGQGSYEQYFGPGTRLTVT.

The V call is TRBV2, the J call TRBJ1-5; a possible D gene is TRBD1 (5 bases). This CDR3 is built from 17 residues. From germline, CDR1 is SNHLY and CDR2 FYNNEI. With 0 bases removed from V and 0 bases from J, the gap between germline ends came to 12 bases. The CDR3 region has the DNA TGTGCCAGCAGTGAAGCGGGGGGTCGCTTTAGCAATCAGCCCCAGCATTTT. Translated: CASSEAGGRFSNQPQHF.

The chain carries TRBV27 and TRBJ1-6; TRBD1 matches 9 bases. Germline loops: CDR1 MNHEY, CDR2 SMNVEV (reference sequence). V dropped 4 bases and J dropped 8; count of bases not matched to a gene: 9. This CDR3 spans 16 amino acids. This CDR3 is CASSSGTGRRDSPLHF. Written as DNA, the CDR3 is TGTGCCAGCAGTTCAGGGACAGGGAGAAGGGATTCACCCCTCCACTTT.

The rearrangement uses TRBV6-4 and TRBJ1-1; a possible D gene is TRBD1 (5 bases). Deletions cut 3 bases from V and 4 bases from J, with 9 bases between. The CDR3 consists of 13 residues. CDR1 is MRHNA and CDR2 is SNTAGT in the germline V gene. CDR3 protein: CASSERRGTEAFF. DNA for the CDR3: TGTGCCAGCAGTGAGCGAAGGGGCACTGAAGCTTTCTTT.

The rearrangement joins TRBV11-2 to TRBJ1-5, with TRBD1 matching 8 bases. The germline gives CDR1 SGHAT, CDR2 FQNNGV. V dropped 3 bases and J dropped 7; count of bases not matched to a gene: 2. CDR3 size: 13 residues. The CDR3 DNA reads TGTGCCAGCAGCTTCGACAGGGGCCAGCCCCAGCATTTT. It encodes CASSFDRGQPQHF.

The chain is built from TRBV7-2 and TRBJ2-7; D may be TRBD2 (6 bases). CDR3 size: 15 residues. V dropped 1 base and J dropped 3 bases, with 13 bases sitting between them. CDR1 and CDR2 from the germline V gene are SGHTA and FQGNSA. The CDR3 loop reads CASSLETSRYYEQYF. The CDR3 nucleotides are TGTGCCAGCAGCTTAGAAACTAGCCGGTACTACGAGCAGTACTTC.

The chain uses TRBV28 and TRBJ2-2, with TRBD1 matching 7 bases. The trim removed 4 bases at V and 0 bases at J, leaving 2 bases unmatched. The CDR3 sequence is 15 residues long. Germline V gene lookup returns CDR1 MDHEN and CDR2 SYDVKM. CDR3: CASSSGQSNTGELFF. The CDR3 DNA sequence: TGTGCCAGCAGTTCGGGACAGTCGAACACCGGGGAGCTGTTTTTT.

There are a few counts of this clone. The V gene is TRBV18, the J gene TRBJ1-5, with 11 bases matching TRBD1. V lost 3 bases, J lost 7 bases, and 5 bases stayed unmatched. Germline V gene lookup returns CDR1 KGHSH and CDR2 LQKENI. The CDR3 is 15 amino acids. The CDR3 protein is CASSPRDRGGQPQHF. The CDR3 DNA reads as TGTGCCAGCTCACCCCGGGACAGGGGGGGACAGCCCCAGCATTTT.